This is a list of T cell receptor beta chains from one sample in a study of T cells after posttransplantation cyclophosphamide. Using immunoSEQ multiplex PCR, the repertoire was profiled, and TCRdb retains in-frame clones only, with some absent. Here the sample spans about 21,000 clones, about 86% being singletons. The specimen was PBMCs, collected 362 days after allogeneic stem cell transplant with calcineurin inhibitor and methotrexate. The receptor set was obtained from a female patient in her thirties or forties who received an allogeneic stem cell transplant from an unrelated donor, was CMV-positive, and had acute and chronic GVHD. Some T cells may possibly be graft donor cells. Each CDR3 is given with its conserved first and last residue. A D gene is named only where the DNA matches it firmly. Clone size appears in some rows only: once, few, many, or a class for an expanded clone.

J | length | D | V | size | CDR3 | DNA
TRBJ1-4 | 11 | NA | TRBV5-1 | NA | CASSLNEKLFF | TGCGCCAGCAGCTTGAATGAGAAACTGTTTTTT
TRBJ2-6 | 16 | TRBD2 | TRBV6-4 | NA | CASSGTSGSGANVLTF | TGTGCCAGCAGTGGGACTAGCGGCTCTGGGGCCAACGTCCTGACTTTC
TRBJ1-6 | 15 | TRBD1 | TRBV6-5 | NA | CASSRLGTGSSPLHF | TGTGCCAGCAGTAGACTCGGGACAGGGTCCTCACCCCTCCACTTT
TRBJ1-5 | 17 | NA | TRBV21-1 | NA | CASSGGDREYSNQPQHF | TGTGCCAGCAGCGGGGGAGACAGGGAGTATAGCAATCAGCCCCAGCATTTT
TRBJ2-4 | 15 | NA | TRBV4-1 | NA | CASSQGMAPTGIQYF | TGCGCCAGCAGCCAAGGAATGGCCCCGACGGGCATTCAGTACTTC
TRBJ2-5 | 13 | NA | TRBV4-1 | NA | CASSQDIGGPLDF | TGCGCCAGCAGCCAAGATATTGGTGGCCCGCTAGACTTC
TRBJ2-7 | 13 | TRBD2 | TRBV11-2 | NA | CASSSTSGYEQYF | TGTGCCAGCAGCTCAACTAGCGGCTACGAGCAGTACTTC
TRBJ1-2 | 15 | NA | TRBV5-6 | NA | CASRRWTGSNYGYTF | TGTGCCAGCAGGCGGTGGACGGGGTCAAACTATGGCTACACCTTC
TRBJ1-1 | 12 | TRBD1 | TRBV29-1 | NA | CSVGQGITEAFF | TGCAGCGTTGGACAGGGGATCACTGAAGCTTTCTTT
TRBJ1-1 | 15 | TRBD1 | TRBV6-5 | NA | CASSSYDRGGPEAFF | TGTGCCAGCAGTTCCTACGACAGGGGCGGCCCTGAAGCTTTCTTT
TRBJ1-2 | 14 | NA | TRBV6-6 | few | CASSGQAQYYGYTF | TGTGCCAGCAGTGGACAAGCTCAATACTATGGCTACACCTTC
TRBJ1-2 | 15 | NA | TRBV30 | NA | CAWSDRTELGYGYTF | TGTGCCTGGAGTGACCGGACAGAGTTGGGCTATGGCTACACCTTC
TRBJ2-7 | 13 | NA | TRBV7-9 | NA | CASSSPSSYEQYF | TGTGCCAGCAGCTCCCCCAGCTCCTACGAGCAGTACTTC
TRBJ2-7 | 14 | TRBD2 | TRBV19 | NA | CATSPTSSPYEQYF | TGTGCCACCTCTCCGACTAGCTCCCCCTACGAGCAGTACTTC
TRBJ2-7 | 15 | TRBD2 | TRBV6-5 | NA | CASSYDGLGPYEQYF | TGTGCCAGCAGTTACGACGGACTAGGACCCTACGAGCAGTACTTC
TRBJ2-3 | 14 | TRBD1 | TRBV6-1 | NA | CASNDRGGTDTQYF | TGTGCCAGCAACGACAGGGGTGGTACAGATACGCAGTATTTT
TRBJ2-1 | 14 | TRBD1 | TRBV5-1 | NA | CASSRDSSYNEQFF | TGCGCCAGCAGCCGGGACAGCTCCTACAATGAGCAGTTCTTC
TRBJ1-2 | 11 | NA | TRBV5-1 | NA | CASRGADGYTF | TGCGCCAGCAGAGGGGCGGACGGCTACACCTTC
TRBJ2-5 | 12 | NA | TRBV18 | NA | CASSPPFETQYF | TGTGCCAGCTCACCACCCTTCGAGACCCAGTACTTC
TRBJ1-2 | 16 | NA | TRBV5-4 | NA | CASSLAGFGAYYGYTF | TGTGCCAGCAGCTTGGCCGGGTTTGGGGCGTACTATGGCTACACCTTC
TRBJ1-2 | 16 | TRBD1 | TRBV28 | NA | CASSLLKETGSHGYTF | TGTGCCAGCAGTTTACTCAAAGAGACAGGGAGTCACGGCTACACCTTC
TRBJ1-6 | 14 | TRBD1 | TRBV23-1 | NA | CARETTGENSPLHF | TGCGCCAGGGAAACGACAGGGGAGAATTCACCCCTCCACTTT
TRBJ2-7 | 13 | NA | TRBV11-2 | NA | CASSGLTDGEQYF | TGTGCCAGCAGCGGATTGACAGACGGCGAGCAGTACTTC
TRBJ2-3 | 15 | TRBD2 | TRBV7-3 | NA | CASSVRLAGTDTQYF | TGTGCCAGCAGCGTGAGGCTAGCGGGCACAGATACGCAGTATTTT